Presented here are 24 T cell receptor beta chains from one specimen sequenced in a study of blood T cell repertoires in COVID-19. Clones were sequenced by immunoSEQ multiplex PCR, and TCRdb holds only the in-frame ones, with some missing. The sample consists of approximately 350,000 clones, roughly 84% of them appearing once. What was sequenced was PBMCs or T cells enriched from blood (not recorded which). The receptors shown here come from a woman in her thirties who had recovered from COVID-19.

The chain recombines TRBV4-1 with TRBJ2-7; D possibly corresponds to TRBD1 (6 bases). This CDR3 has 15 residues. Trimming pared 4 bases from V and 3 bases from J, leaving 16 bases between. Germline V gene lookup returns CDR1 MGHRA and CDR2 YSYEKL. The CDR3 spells CASSLRTDSNYEQYF. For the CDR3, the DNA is TGCGCCAGCAGCCTTAGGACAGATTCTAACTACGAGCAGTACTTC.

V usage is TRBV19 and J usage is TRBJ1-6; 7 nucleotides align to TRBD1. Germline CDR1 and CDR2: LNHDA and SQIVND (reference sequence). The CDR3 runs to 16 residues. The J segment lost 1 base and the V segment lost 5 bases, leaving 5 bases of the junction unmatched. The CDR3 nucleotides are TGTGCCAGTAGTCCCGCGACAGGGTCCTATAATTCACCCCTCCACTTT. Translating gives CASSPATGSYNSPLHF.

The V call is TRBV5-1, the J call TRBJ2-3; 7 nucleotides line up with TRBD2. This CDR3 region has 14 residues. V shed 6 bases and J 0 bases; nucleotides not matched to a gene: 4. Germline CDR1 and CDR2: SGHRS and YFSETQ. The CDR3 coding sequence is TGCGCCAGCATACGCGGGGGTAGCACAGATACGCAGTATTTT. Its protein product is CASIRGGSTDTQYF.

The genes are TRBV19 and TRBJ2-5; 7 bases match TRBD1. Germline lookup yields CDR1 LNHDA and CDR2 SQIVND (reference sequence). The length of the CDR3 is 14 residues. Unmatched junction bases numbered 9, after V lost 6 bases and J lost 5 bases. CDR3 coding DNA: TGTGCCAGTAGGGTACAGGGGCGCGGGGAGACCCAGTACTTC. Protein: CASRVQGRGETQYF.

DNA of the CDR3: TGCGCCAGCAGCTTAAGACTAGCGGGGGGCCTATACAATGAGCAGTTCTTC. Encoded protein: CASSLRLAGGLYNEQFF. The gene calls are TRBV5-1 and TRBJ2-1, with 13 bases that match TRBD2. Germline V gene data show CDR1 as SGHRS and CDR2 as YFSETQ. J was trimmed by 4 bases and V by 2 bases; bases with no gene match: 6. The CDR3 spans 17 residues.

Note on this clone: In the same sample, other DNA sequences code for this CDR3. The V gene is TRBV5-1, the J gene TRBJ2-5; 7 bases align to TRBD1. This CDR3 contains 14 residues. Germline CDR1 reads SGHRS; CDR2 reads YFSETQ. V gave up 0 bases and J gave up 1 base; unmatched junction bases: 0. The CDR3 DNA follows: TGCGCCAGCAGCTTGGGGACAGGCCAAGAGACCCAGTACTTC. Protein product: CASSLGTGQETQYF.

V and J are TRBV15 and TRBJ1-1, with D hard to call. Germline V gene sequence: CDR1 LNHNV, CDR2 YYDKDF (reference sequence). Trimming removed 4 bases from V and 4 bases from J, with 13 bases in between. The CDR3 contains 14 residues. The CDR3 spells CATSTGQRVTEAFF. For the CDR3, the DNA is TGTGCCACCAGCACCGGGCAGAGGGTCACTGAAGCTTTCTTT.

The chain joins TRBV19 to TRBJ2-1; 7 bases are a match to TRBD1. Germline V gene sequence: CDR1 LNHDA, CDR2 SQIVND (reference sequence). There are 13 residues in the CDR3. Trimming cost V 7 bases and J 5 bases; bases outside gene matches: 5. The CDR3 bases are TGTGCCAGTACCCTACAGGGGAACAATGAGCAGTTCTTC. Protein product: CASTLQGNNEQFF.

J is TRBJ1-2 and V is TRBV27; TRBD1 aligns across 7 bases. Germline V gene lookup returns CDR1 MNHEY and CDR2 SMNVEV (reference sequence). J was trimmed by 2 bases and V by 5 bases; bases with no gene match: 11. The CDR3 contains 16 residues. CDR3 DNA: TGTGCCAGCAGTCCACTAACCGGGACAGCAAACTATGGCTACACCTTC. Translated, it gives CASSPLTGTANYGYTF.

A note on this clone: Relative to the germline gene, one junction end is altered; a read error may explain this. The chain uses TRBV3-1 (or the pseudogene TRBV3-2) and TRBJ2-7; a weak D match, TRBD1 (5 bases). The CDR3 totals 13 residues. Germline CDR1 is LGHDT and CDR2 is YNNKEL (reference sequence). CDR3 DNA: TGTGCCAGCAGTCATCAGAGCAGGGTCGGTGTCCATTTC. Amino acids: CASSHQSRVGVHF.

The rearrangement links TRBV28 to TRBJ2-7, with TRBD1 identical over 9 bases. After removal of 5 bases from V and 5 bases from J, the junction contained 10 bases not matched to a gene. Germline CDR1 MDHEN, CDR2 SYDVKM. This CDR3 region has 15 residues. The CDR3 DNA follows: TGTGCCAGCAGTCGCCCCGGGACAGGGTTTCACGAGCAGTACTTC. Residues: CASSRPGTGFHEQYF.

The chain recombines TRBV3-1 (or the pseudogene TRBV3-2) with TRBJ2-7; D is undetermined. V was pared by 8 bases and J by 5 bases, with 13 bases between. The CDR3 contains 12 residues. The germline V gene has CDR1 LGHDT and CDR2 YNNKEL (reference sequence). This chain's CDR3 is CASGSHPHEQYF. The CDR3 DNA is TGTGCCAGCGGCTCCCATCCCCACGAGCAGTACTTC.

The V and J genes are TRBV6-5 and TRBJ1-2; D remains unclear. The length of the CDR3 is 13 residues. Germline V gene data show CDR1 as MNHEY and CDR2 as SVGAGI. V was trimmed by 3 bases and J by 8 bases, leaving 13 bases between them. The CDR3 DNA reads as TGTGCCAGCAGTTATCTTGTGGGAGGGGGCTACACCTTC. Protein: CASSYLVGGGYTF.

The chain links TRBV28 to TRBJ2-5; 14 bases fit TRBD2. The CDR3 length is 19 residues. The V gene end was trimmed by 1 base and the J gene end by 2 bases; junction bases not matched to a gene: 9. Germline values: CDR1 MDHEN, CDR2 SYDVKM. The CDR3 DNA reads TGTGCCAGCAGTTTATCCTCGACTAGCGGGAGGGGAGGTCAAGAGACCCAGTACTTC. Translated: CASSLSSTSGRGGQETQYF.

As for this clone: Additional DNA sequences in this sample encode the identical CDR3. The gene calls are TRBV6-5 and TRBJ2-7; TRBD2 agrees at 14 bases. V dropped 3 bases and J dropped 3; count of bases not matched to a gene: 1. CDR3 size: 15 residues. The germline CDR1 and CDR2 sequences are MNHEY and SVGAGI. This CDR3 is CASSYGTSGSYEQYF. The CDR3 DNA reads TGTGCCAGCAGTTATGGGACTAGCGGGAGCTACGAGCAGTACTTC.

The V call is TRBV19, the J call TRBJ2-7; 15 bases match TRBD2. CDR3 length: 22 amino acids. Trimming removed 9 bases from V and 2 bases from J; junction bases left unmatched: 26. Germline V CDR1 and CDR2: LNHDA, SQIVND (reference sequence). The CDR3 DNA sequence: TGTGCCAGCGCCTCCAGACAGGGGACTAGCGGGGGGCCCACCGCCAAAACCTACGAGCAGTACTTC. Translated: CASASRQGTSGGPTAKTYEQYF.

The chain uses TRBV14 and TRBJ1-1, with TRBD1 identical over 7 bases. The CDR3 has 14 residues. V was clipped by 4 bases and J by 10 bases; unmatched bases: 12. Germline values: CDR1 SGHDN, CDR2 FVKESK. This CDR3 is CASSPQAGGYIAFF. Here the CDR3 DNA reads TGTGCCAGCAGCCCCCAGGCAGGGGGATATATAGCTTTCTTT.

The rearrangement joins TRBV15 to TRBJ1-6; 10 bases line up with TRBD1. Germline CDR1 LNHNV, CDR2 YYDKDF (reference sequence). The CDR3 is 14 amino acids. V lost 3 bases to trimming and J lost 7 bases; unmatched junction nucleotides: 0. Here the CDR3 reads CATSRGQGNSPLHF. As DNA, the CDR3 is TGTGCCACCAGCAGGGGACAGGGGAATTCACCCCTCCACTTT.

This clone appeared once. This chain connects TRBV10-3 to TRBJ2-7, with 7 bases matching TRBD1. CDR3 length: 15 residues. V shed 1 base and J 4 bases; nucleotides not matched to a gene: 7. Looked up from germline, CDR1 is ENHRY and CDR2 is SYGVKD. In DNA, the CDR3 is TGTGCCATCAGTGAGTACCCCGGGACAGTATACGAGCAGTACTTC. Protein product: CAISEYPGTVYEQYF.

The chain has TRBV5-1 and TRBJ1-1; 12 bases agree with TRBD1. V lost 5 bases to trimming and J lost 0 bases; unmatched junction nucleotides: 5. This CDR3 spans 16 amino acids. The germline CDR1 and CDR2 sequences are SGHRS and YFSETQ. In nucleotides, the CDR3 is TGCGCCAGCAGGGCCGGGACAGGGGGCATGAACACTGAAGCTTTCTTT. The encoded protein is CASRAGTGGMNTEAFF. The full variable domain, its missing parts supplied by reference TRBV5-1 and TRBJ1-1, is KAGVTQTPRYLIKTRGQQVTLSCSPISGHRSVSWYQQTPGQGLQFLFEYFSETQRNKGNFPGRFSGRQFSNSRSEMNVSTLELGDSALYLCASRAGTGGMNTEAFFGQGTRLTVV.

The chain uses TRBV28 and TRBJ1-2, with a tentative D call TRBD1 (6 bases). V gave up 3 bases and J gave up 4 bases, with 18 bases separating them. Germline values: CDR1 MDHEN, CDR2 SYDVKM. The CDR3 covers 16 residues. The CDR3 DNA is TGTGCCAGCAGTTTGGGGGGGCGCAGGAGGGGCTATGGCTACACCTTC. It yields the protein CASSLGGRRRGYGYTF.

Here the CDR3 DNA reads TGTGCCAGCAGTTTTGGGGGGGTCCAAGAGACCCAGTACTTC. It specifies CASSFGGVQETQYF. The chain uses TRBV6-5 and TRBJ2-5, with 7 nucleotides matching TRBD2. The V and J ends lost 4 bases and 1 base, in that order; junction bases with no gene match: 3. Looked up from germline, CDR1 is MNHEY and CDR2 is SVGAGI. The CDR3 spans 14 residues.

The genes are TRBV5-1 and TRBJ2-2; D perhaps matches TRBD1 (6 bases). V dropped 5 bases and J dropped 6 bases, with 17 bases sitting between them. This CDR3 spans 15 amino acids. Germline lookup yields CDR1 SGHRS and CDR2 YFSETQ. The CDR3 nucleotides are TGCGCCAGCAGGTCTCAGGGGAATGGCGCCGGGGAGCTGTTTTTT. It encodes CASRSQGNGAGELFF.

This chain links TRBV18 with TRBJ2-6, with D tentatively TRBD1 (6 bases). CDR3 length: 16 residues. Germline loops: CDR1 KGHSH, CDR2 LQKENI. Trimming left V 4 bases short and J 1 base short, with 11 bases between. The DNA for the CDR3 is TGTGCCAGCTCACGCAAACAGGGATCTGGGGCCAACGTCCTGACTTTC. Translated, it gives CASSRKQGSGANVLTF.